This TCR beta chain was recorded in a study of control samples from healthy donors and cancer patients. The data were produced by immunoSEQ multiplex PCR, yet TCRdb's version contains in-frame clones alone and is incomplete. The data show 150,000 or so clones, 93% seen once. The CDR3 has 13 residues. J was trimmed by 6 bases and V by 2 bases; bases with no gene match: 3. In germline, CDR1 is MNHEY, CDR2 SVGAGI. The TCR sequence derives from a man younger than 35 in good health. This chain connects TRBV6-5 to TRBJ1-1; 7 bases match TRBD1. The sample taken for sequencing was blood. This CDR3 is CASSYEGTAEAFF. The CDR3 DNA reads TGTGCCAGCAGTTACGAAGGGACAGCTGAAGCTTTCTTT.